A single sample gave rise to the 30 T cell receptor beta chains below, sequenced in a study of OX40 agonist ivuxolimab in advanced cancers. The table came from immunoSEQ multiplex PCR; TCRdb's copy has only in-frame clones and leaves some out. The table shows 20,000 to 25,000 clones, with 85% to 90% occurring only once. The sequencing here drew on CD4+ or CD8+ T cells sorted from blood, taken in a trial of the OX40 agonist ivuxolimab. These receptors were collected from an adult with an advanced solid tumor such as melanoma, head and neck, liver or kidney cancer.

The rearrangement joins TRBV10-3 to TRBJ2-1; a possible D gene is TRBD1 (6 bases). The V gene lost 6 bases and the J gene lost 7 bases, with 10 bases spanning the gap. This CDR3 spans 12 amino acids. Germline loops: CDR1 ENHRY, CDR2 SYGVKD. The DNA for the CDR3 is TGTGCCATCAGGGCGCAGGGGAATGAGCAGTTCTTC. This sequence encodes CAIRAQGNEQFF.

The chain joins TRBV10-3 to TRBJ1-2; D not certain. V was shortened by 1 base and J by 6 bases, with 12 bases between the two germline ends. Germline V gene data show CDR1 as ENHRY and CDR2 as SYGVKD. This CDR3 comprises 14 residues. CDR3 sequence (DNA): TGTGCCATCAGTGAGTTTGCTCAGCTTCATGGCTACACCTTC. Translating gives CAISEFAQLHGYTF.

The chain combines TRBV5-1 with TRBJ2-6; 7 nucleotides align to TRBD2. Trimming cost V 0 bases and J 4 bases; bases outside gene matches: 7. This CDR3 region has 17 residues. CDR1 and CDR2 (germline): SGHRS, YFSETQ. CDR3 DNA: TGCGCCAGCAGCTTGGCCGGGAGGTCGTCCGGGGCCAACGTCCTGACTTTC. Protein sequence: CASSLAGRSSGANVLTF.

The gene calls are TRBV7-2 and TRBJ2-5, with D maybe TRBD2 (6 bases). This CDR3 contains 15 residues. Per germline, CDR1 SGHTA and CDR2 FQGNSA. With 5 bases removed from V and 2 bases from J, the gap between germline ends came to 15 bases. CDR3 sequence reads: CASSPGGGSQETQYF. In DNA, the CDR3 is TGTGCCAGCAGCCCCGGGGGAGGCAGTCAAGAGACCCAGTACTTC.

The chain couples TRBV5-6 to TRBJ1-1; weak D call: TRBD1 (5 bases). With 3 bases removed from V and 2 bases from J, the gap between germline ends came to 11 bases. CDR3 length equals 14 residues. From germline, CDR1 is SGHDT and CDR2 YYEEEE. CDR3 DNA sequence: TGTGCCAGCAGCTGGGGGGGTCCTAACACTGAAGCTTTCTTT. Translating it yields CASSWGGPNTEAFF.

The rearrangement uses TRBV11-2 and TRBJ2-1; D remains ambiguous. CDR3 length: 11 residues. The germline V and J ends were trimmed by 8 bases and 2 bases, with 4 bases remaining between them. Looked up from germline, CDR1 is SGHAT and CDR2 is FQNNGV. CDR3 sequence (DNA): TGTGCCAGCGGGGCCTACAATGAGCAGTTCTTC. It codes for CASGAYNEQFF.

The V call is TRBV7-9, the J call TRBJ1-4; no clear D gene. Trimming took 5 bases from V and 4 from J, leaving 8 bases between them. Germline CDR1 is SEHNR and CDR2 is FQNEAQ (reference sequence). CDR3 length: 13 residues. The CDR3 spells CASSGFDNEKLFF. CDR3 bases: TGTGCCAGCAGCGGGTTTGATAATGAAAAACTGTTTTTT. Full variable domain (missing parts from reference TRBV7-9 and TRBJ1-4): DTGVSQNPRHKITKRGQNVTFRCDPISEHNRLYWYRQTLGQGPEFLTYFQNEAQLEKSRLLSDRFSAERPKGSFSTLEIQRTEQGDSAMYLCASSGFDNEKLFFGSGTQLSVL.

The genes are TRBV6-5 and TRBJ2-1; 10 bases line up with TRBD2. CDR1 and CDR2 (germline): MNHEY, SVGAGI. The J segment lost 10 bases and the V segment lost 2 bases, leaving 8 bases of the junction unmatched. This CDR3 spans 15 amino acids. Here the CDR3 reads CASSYKASGGGEQFF. CDR3 coding DNA: TGTGCCAGCAGTTACAAGGCTAGCGGGGGAGGGGAGCAGTTCTTC.

The V call is TRBV6-5, the J call TRBJ1-1; D unresolved. Trimming removed 8 bases at V and 3 bases at J, with 7 bases between. Germline-derived CDR1 and CDR2 are MNHEY and SVGAGI. The CDR3 runs to 11 residues. CDR3 in amino acids: CASESDTEAFF. The CDR3 bases are TGTGCCAGCGAATCGGACACTGAAGCTTTCTTT.

The chain recombines TRBV21-1 with TRBJ1-1; no DNA check was done on the table's D call, TRBD1. TRBV21-1 is an annotated pseudogene. The CDR3 is 18 residues long. The CDR3 protein is CASSKMRTGRGVDTEAFF. The CDR3 region has the DNA TGTGCCAGCAGCAAAATGAGGACAGGGAGAGGGGTGGACACTGAAGCTTTCTTT.

The chain links TRBV13 to TRBJ2-3, with D perhaps TRBD2 (6 bases). V lost 0 bases and J lost 2, with 12 bases in between. CDR3 size: 16 residues. CDR1 and CDR2 (germline): PRHDT, FYEKMQ (reference sequence). The CDR3 DNA follows: TGTGCCAGCAGCTTAGGTGGGGGGACTTTCACAGATACGCAGTATTTT. It specifies CASSLGGGTFTDTQYF.

This rearrangement joins TRBV10-3 to TRBJ2-1; no clear D gene. Trimming cost V 6 bases and J 15 bases, with 15 bases left between them. The CDR3 runs 11 residues. The germline gives CDR1 ENHRY, CDR2 SYGVKD. The CDR3 here is CAIRTVTRWFF. In nucleotides, the CDR3 is TGTGCCATCAGAACAGTCACCCGGTGGTTCTTC.

Here the CDR3 DNA reads TGTGCCAGCTCGAATCACCCAGGGAGCAAAAACATTCAGTACTTC. Its translation: CASSNHPGSKNIQYF. This sequence joins TRBV6-6 and TRBJ2-4, with D perhaps given as TRBD1 or TRBD2 (5 bases each). The V end was cut by 8 bases, the J end by 3 bases, with 17 bases between. Germline V lookup: CDR1 MNHNY, CDR2 SVGAGI (reference sequence). The CDR3 sequence is 15 residues long.

J is TRBJ2-3 and V is TRBV9; the D call may be TRBD1 or TRBD2 (5 bases each). The germline CDR1 and CDR2 sequences are SGDLS and YYNGEE. This CDR3 contains 15 residues. Trimming removed 4 bases from V and 0 bases from J, with 12 bases in between. This CDR3 reads CASSPGTVSTDTQYF. The CDR3 DNA follows: TGTGCCAGCAGCCCCGGGACGGTGAGCACAGATACGCAGTATTTT.

The chain employs TRBV10-3 and TRBJ2-3; TRBD1 aligns across 9 bases. The CDR3 covers 17 residues. V lost 0 bases and J lost 4; bases outside the gene matches: 8. CDR1 ENHRY and CDR2 SYGVKD come from the germline V gene. The CDR3 DNA reads TGTGCCATCAGTGAGTCTCCGGGACAGGGTATCGCAGATACGCAGTATTTT. As protein: CAISESPGQGIADTQYF.

V and J are TRBV9 and TRBJ1-1, with a tentative D call TRBD1 (5 bases). Trimming pared 3 bases from V and 0 bases from J, leaving 12 bases between. Germline loops: CDR1 SGDLS, CDR2 YYNGEE. CDR3 length: 15 residues. The CDR3 spells CASSAVQALNTEAFF. CDR3 bases: TGTGCCAGCAGCGCCGTACAGGCCTTGAACACTGAAGCTTTCTTT.

The CDR3 here is CASSESNRNSYEQYF. The DNA of the CDR3 is TGTGCCAGCAGTGAAAGTAACAGGAACTCCTACGAGCAGTACTTC. J is TRBJ2-7 and V is TRBV2; D perhaps matches TRBD1 (5 bases). Germline assignment: CDR1 SNHLY and CDR2 FYNNEI. Trimming cost V 2 bases and J 0 bases, with 11 bases left between them. This CDR3 has 15 residues.

The chain is built from TRBV21-1 and TRBJ1-2; the table's TRBD1 call for D was not verified on the DNA. TRBV21-1 is a pseudogene. The CDR3 has 16 residues. DNA of the CDR3: TGTGCCAGCAGCAAAGGAAACCACAGGAAAACCTATGGCTACACCTTC. Translation: CASSKGNHRKTYGYTF.

As to this clone: As the CDR3 is not closed by the conserved phenylalanine or tryptophan, this likely results from a read error. No DNA is shown, since the ends of the CDR3 on it are uncertain; the CDR3 is the one TCRdb lists. This chain uses TRBV6-5 with TRBJ2-7; no check of the table's D call, TRBD1, against the DNA was made. Germline-derived CDR1 and CDR2 are MNHEY and SVGAGI. The length of the CDR3 is 13 amino acids, counting both ends. Here the CDR3 reads CASSNTGQGPFNL.

V and J are TRBV10-1 and TRBJ2-7; tentative D call: TRBD1 (6 bases). Germline CDR1 is WNHNN and CDR2 is SYGVQD (reference sequence). Trimming left V 1 base short and J 5 bases short, with 9 bases between. The CDR3 is 13 residues long. The CDR3 bases are TGCGCCAGCAGTGAGTTTACAGGGAACGAGCAGTACTTC. Protein: CASSEFTGNEQYF.

CDR3 residues: CASRDYIRGANVLTF. CDR3 coding DNA: TGTGCCAGCAGGGATTACATTCGCGGGGCCAACGTCCTGACTTTC. This chain uses TRBV11-2 with TRBJ2-6; D remains ambiguous. Per germline, CDR1 SGHAT and CDR2 FQNNGV. Deletions cut 6 bases from V and 4 bases from J, with 13 bases between. The CDR3 is 15 residues long.

The CDR3 loop reads CASSLDGSTGQPQHF. For the CDR3, the DNA is TGTGCCAGCAGCTTAGATGGCAGTACGGGGCAGCCCCAGCATTTT. The gene calls are TRBV7-9 and TRBJ1-5; D gene unclear. The CDR3 covers 15 residues. The V gene's germline CDR1 is SEHNR and CDR2 FQNEAQ (reference sequence). V shed 1 base and J shed 7 bases, with 14 bases lying between them.

This chain joins TRBV5-6 and TRBJ1-2; 10 bases line up with TRBD1. CDR3 length: 15 residues. Germline CDR1 reads SGHDT; CDR2 reads YYEEEE. Trimming took 0 bases from V and 5 from J; bases not matched to a gene: 4. The CDR3 nucleotides read TGTGCCAGCAGCTTGGTTGGGACAGGGGTATATGGCTACACCTTC. Protein: CASSLVGTGVYGYTF.

The gene calls are TRBV19 and TRBJ2-7; no clear D gene. V was clipped by 3 bases and J by 0 bases, with 12 bases between them. CDR3 length: 15 residues. Germline CDR1 reads LNHDA; CDR2 reads SQIVND (reference sequence). The CDR3 nucleotides read TGTGCCAGTAGTATTAGTTGGTACACCTCCTACGAGCAGTACTTC. Protein product: CASSISWYTSYEQYF.

This chain links TRBV28 with TRBJ1-1; D gene ambiguous. The germline V gene has CDR1 MDHEN and CDR2 SYDVKM. The CDR3 is 15 residues long. Trimming took off 4 bases at V and 6 bases at J, with 18 bases between the two ends. This CDR3 reads CASSSEEGRASEAFF. The DNA for the CDR3 is TGTGCCAGCAGTTCAGAGGAGGGTCGGGCCTCTGAAGCTTTCTTT.

The rearrangement joins TRBV6-5 to TRBJ2-5, with unresolved D. V was trimmed by 6 bases and J by 2 bases, leaving 16 bases between them. Germline V gene data show CDR1 as MNHEY and CDR2 as SVGAGI. The CDR3 runs to 15 residues. The CDR3 region is CASRHGRWLQETQYF. CDR3 nucleotides: TGTGCCAGCAGGCACGGCAGGTGGTTGCAAGAGACCCAGTACTTC.

The chain is built from TRBV7-3 and TRBJ2-5, with D possibly matching TRBD2 (7 bases). The germline V gene has CDR1 SGHTA and CDR2 FQGTGA. The CDR3 is 13 amino acids. Trimming took 6 bases from V and 1 from J, leaving 9 bases between them. This chain's CDR3 is CASSRGGQETQYF. The CDR3 DNA is TGTGCCAGCAGTAGGGGGGGCCAAGAGACCCAGTACTTC.

Remarks on this clone: Here the CDR3 omits its conserved ending phenylalanine or tryptophan, so a read error is the likely source. The CDR3 region has the DNA TGTGCCAGCAGCGTAGATCGACAGGCTGGGGATTCACCCCTCCACCTT. Protein product: CASSVDRQAGDSPLHL. This chain links TRBV9 with TRBJ1-6, with a tentative D call TRBD1 (6 bases). CDR3 size: 16 residues. V lost 0 bases, J lost 8 bases, and 15 bases lay in between. Germline assignment: CDR1 SGDLS and CDR2 YYNGEE.

V usage is TRBV28 and J usage is TRBJ1-6, with 7 bases lining up with TRBD1. V lost 6 bases and J lost 8; bases outside the gene matches: 25. The germline V gene encodes CDR1 MDHEN and CDR2 SYDVKM. The CDR3 is made up of 20 amino acids. CDR3 DNA: TGTGCCAGCAGGTTGGAACCCGGGACAGCCCGGTTGTCGTGGGATTCACCCCTCCACTTT. Protein product: CASRLEPGTARLSWDSPLHF.

The V call is TRBV4-2, the J call TRBJ1-1, with D possibly TRBD1 on 6 matching bases. Deletions cut 5 bases from V and 3 bases from J, with 19 bases between. The germline V gene has CDR1 LGHNA and CDR2 YNFKEQ. CDR3 length: 16 residues. CDR3 region: CASSNSAGAGDTEAFF. CDR3 sequence (DNA): TGTGCCAGCAGCAATAGCGCAGGGGCCGGGGACACTGAAGCTTTCTTT.